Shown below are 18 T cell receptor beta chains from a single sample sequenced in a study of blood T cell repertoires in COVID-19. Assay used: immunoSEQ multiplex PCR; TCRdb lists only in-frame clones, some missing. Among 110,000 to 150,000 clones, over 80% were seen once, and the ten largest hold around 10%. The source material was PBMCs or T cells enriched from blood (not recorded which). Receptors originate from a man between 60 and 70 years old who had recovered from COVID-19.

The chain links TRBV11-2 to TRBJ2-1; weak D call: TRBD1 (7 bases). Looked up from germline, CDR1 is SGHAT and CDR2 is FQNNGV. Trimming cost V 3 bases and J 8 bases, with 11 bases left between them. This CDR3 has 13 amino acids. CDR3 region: CASSFVRGDEQFF. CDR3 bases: TGTGCCAGCAGCTTTGTCAGGGGGGATGAGCAGTTCTTC.

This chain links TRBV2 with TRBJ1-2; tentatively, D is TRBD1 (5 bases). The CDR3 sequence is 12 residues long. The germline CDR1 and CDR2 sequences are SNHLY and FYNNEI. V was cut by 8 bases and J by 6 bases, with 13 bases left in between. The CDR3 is CASSPQGDGYTF. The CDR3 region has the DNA TGTGCCAGCTCCCCTCAGGGCGATGGCTACACCTTC.

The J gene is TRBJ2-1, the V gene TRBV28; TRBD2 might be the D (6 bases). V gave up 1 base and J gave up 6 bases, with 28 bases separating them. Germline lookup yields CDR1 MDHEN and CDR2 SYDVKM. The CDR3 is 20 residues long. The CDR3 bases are TGTGCCAGCAGTTTATTTTTTGGGGATGGGATCGGCGGGGCACGCAATGAGCAGTTCTTC. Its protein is CASSLFFGDGIGGARNEQFF.

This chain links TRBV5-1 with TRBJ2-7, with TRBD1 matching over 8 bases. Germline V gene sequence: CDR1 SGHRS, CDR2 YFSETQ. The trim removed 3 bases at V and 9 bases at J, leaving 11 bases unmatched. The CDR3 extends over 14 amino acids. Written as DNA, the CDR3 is TGCGCCAGCAGCTCCGAACCGACAGGGGCGGGGCAGTACTTC. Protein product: CASSSEPTGAGQYF.

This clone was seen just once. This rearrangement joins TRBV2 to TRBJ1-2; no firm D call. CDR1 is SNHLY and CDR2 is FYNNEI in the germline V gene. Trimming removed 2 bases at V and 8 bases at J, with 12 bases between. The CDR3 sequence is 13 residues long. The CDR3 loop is CASSETVLYGYTF. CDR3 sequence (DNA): TGTGCCAGCAGTGAAACGGTGTTGTACGGCTACACCTTC.

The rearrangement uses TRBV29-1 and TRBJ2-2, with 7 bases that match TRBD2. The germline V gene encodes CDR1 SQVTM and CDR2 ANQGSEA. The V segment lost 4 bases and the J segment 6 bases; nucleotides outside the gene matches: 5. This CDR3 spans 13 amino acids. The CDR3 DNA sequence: TGCAGCGTTGGGGGGGAGGGCCCCGGGGAGCTGTTTTTT. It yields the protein CSVGGEGPGELFF.

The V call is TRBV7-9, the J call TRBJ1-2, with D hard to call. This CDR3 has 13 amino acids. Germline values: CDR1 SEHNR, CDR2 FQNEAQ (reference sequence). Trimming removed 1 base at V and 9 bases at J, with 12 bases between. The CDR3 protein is CASSLVGLSSYTF. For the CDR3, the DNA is TGTGCCAGCAGCTTAGTCGGACTATCGAGCTACACCTTC.

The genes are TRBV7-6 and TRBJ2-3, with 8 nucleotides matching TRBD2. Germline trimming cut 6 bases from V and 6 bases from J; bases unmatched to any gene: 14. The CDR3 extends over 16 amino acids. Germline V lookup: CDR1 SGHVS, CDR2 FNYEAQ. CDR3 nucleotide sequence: TGTGCCAGCAGTCGCCTGCGGGGACTAGTTACTGATACGCAGTATTTT. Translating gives CASSRLRGLVTDTQYF.

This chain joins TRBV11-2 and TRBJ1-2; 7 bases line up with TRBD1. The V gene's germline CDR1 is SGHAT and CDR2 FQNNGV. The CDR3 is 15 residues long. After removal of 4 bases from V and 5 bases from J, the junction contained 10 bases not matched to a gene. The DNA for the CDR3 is TGTGCCAGCAGCTGGTCCGGGACAGCATTTTATGGCTACACCTTC. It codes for CASSWSGTAFYGYTF.

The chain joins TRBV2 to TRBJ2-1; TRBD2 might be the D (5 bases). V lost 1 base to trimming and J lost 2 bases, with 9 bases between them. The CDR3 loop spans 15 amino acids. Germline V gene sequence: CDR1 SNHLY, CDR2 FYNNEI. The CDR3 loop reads CASSEVDGAYNEQFF. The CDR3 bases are TGTGCCAGCAGTGAAGTCGACGGGGCCTACAATGAGCAGTTCTTC.

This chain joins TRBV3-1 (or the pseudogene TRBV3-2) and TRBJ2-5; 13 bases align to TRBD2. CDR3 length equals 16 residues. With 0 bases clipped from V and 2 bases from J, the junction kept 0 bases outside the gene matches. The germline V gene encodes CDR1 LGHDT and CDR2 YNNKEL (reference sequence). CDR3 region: CASSQELAGGQETQYF. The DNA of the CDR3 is TGTGCCAGCAGCCAAGAACTAGCGGGGGGGCAAGAGACCCAGTACTTC.

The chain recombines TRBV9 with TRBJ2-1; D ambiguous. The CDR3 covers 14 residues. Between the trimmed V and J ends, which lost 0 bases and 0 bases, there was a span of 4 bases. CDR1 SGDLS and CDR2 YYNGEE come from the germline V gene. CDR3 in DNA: TGTGCCAGCAGCGTAGCAAACTCCTACAATGAGCAGTTCTTC. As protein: CASSVANSYNEQFF.

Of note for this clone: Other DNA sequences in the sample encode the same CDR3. The CDR3: CASSRGLAGTGELFF. For the CDR3, the DNA is TGTGCCAGCAGCCGAGGACTAGCGGGCACCGGGGAGCTGTTTTTT. The chain links TRBV7-8 to TRBJ2-2; TRBD2 matches 11 bases. The CDR3 totals 15 residues. V lost 5 bases and J lost 4; bases outside the gene matches: 3. CDR1 is SGHVS and CDR2 is FQNEAQ in the germline V gene.

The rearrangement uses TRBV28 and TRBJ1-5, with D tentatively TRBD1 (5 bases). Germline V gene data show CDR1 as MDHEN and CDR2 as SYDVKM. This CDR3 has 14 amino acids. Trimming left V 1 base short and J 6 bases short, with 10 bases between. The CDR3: CASSLSGNPQPQHF. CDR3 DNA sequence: TGTGCCAGCAGTTTATCAGGGAACCCTCAGCCCCAGCATTTT.

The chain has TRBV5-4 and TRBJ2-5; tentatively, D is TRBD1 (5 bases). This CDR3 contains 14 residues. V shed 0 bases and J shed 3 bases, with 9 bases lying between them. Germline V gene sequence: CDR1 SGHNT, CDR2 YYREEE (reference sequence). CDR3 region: CASSLGQSKETQYF. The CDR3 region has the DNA TGTGCCAGCAGCTTGGGACAGAGCAAAGAGACCCAGTACTTC.

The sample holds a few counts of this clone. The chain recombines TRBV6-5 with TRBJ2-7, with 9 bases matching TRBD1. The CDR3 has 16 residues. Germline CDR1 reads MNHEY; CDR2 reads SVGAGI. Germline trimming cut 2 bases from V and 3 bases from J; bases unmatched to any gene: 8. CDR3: CASSYDWTGAFYEQYF. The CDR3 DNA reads TGTGCCAGCAGTTACGATTGGACAGGGGCGTTCTACGAGCAGTACTTC.

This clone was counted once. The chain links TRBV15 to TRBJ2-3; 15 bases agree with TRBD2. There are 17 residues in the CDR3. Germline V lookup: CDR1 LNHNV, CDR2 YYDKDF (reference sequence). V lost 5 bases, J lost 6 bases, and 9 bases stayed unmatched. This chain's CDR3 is CATSGGLAGGPRDTQYF. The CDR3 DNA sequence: TGTGCCACCAGCGGCGGACTAGCGGGAGGGCCAAGGGATACGCAGTATTTT.

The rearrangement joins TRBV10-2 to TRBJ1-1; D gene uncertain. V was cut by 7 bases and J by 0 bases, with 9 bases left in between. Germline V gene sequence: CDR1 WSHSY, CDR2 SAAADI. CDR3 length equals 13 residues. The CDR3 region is CASMQYMNTEAFF. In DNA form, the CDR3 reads TGCGCCAGCATGCAGTACATGAACACTGAAGCTTTCTTT.